Shown below are 4 T cell receptor beta chains from a single sample sequenced in a study of cytomegalovirus exposure and HLA in healthy donors. The PCR ran on 60 Vbeta and 13 Jbeta primers. Profiling relied on immunoSEQ multiplex PCR, and the TCRdb table lists in-frame clones only, not all of them. The sample yields 150,000 to 200,000 clones, around two thirds seen once. Sequencing was done on a sample of PBMCs. Receptors originate from a man in his forties or fifties in good health and CMV-seronegative.

V is TRBV6-5 and J is TRBJ2-2, with D possibly being TRBD1 (5 bases). The germline CDR1 and CDR2 sequences are MNHEY and SVGAGI. V lost 2 bases and J 5 bases, leaving 12 bases between the germline ends. The CDR3 is made up of 15 amino acids. The DNA of the CDR3 is TGTGCCAGCAGTTACGTCGCAGGGAATACCGGGGAGCTGTTTTTT. Protein: CASSYVAGNTGELFF.

The CDR3 sequence is CASSLGQYNYEQYF. CDR3 DNA: TGTGCCAGCAGTTTGGGCCAGTACAACTACGAGCAGTACTTC. This chain connects TRBV28 to TRBJ2-7; the D is unclear. This CDR3 has 14 residues. Germline V CDR1 and CDR2: MDHEN, SYDVKM. Trimming pared 3 bases from V and 3 bases from J, leaving 12 bases between.

The chain is built from TRBV5-6 and TRBJ2-1; 9 nucleotides agree with TRBD2. CDR1 and CDR2 from the germline V gene are SGHDT and YYEEEE. V gave up 4 bases and J gave up 3 bases; unmatched junction bases: 5. This CDR3 region has 15 residues. CDR3 DNA sequence: TGTGCCAGCAGCCTAAGCGGGGGGCTCTACAATGAGCAGTTCTTC. The encoded protein is CASSLSGGLYNEQFF.

DNA of the CDR3: TGCGCCAGCAGCTTGGCCGGACAGGGGTTCTACGAGCAGTACTTC. Translating it yields CASSLAGQGFYEQYF. V is TRBV5-1 and J is TRBJ2-7, with TRBD1 identical over 9 bases. Germline V CDR1 and CDR2: SGHRS, YFSETQ. The CDR3 contains 15 residues. V gave up 0 bases and J gave up 3 bases; unmatched junction bases: 4.